Below are 4 T cell receptor beta chains sequenced from a single sample in a study of T cell responses to AZD1222 COVID-19 vaccine. Assay used: immunoSEQ multiplex PCR; TCRdb lists only in-frame clones, some missing. The profile covers some 93,000 clones, with around 89% appearing a single time and about 12% taken by the ten largest. This specimen was peripheral blood, taken 28 days after the second AZD1222 dose. The source is an adult who received the AZD1222 COVID-19 vaccine.

This chain links TRBV19 with TRBJ2-7, with 7 bases lining up with TRBD1. The J segment lost 6 bases and the V segment lost 4 bases, leaving 9 bases of the junction unmatched. Germline V gene lookup returns CDR1 LNHDA and CDR2 SQIVND (reference sequence). This CDR3 region has 14 residues. Here the CDR3 reads CASSRDSTRVEQYF. CDR3 DNA sequence: TGTGCCAGTAGTAGGGACAGTACTAGGGTCGAGCAGTACTTC.

The V and J genes are TRBV19 and TRBJ1-5; 7 positions match TRBD1. The CDR3 loop spans 14 amino acids. Germline loops: CDR1 LNHDA, CDR2 SQIVND (reference sequence). V shed 3 bases and J 10 bases; nucleotides not matched to a gene: 9. Here the CDR3 reads CASSMGGGTDPQHF. The DNA of the CDR3 is TGTGCCAGTAGTATGGGGGGTGGGACAGACCCCCAGCATTTT.

This chain uses TRBV9 with TRBJ1-2; TRBD1 is a possible D gene (5 bases). The CDR3 loop spans 13 amino acids. The germline CDR1 and CDR2 sequences are SGDLS and YYNGEE. Trimming stripped 0 bases from V and 7 bases from J, with 10 bases between. The CDR3 DNA follows: TGTGCCAGCAGCGTAGTAGGGACTAGTGGCTACACCTTC. It translates to CASSVVGTSGYTF.

J is TRBJ2-7 and V is TRBV9; a weak D match, TRBD1 (5 bases). V lost 0 bases and J 0 bases, leaving 10 bases between the germline ends. The germline V gene has CDR1 SGDLS and CDR2 YYNGEE. The CDR3 sequence is 15 residues long. The CDR3 loop reads CASSVGPGHSYEQYF. The CDR3 DNA is TGTGCCAGCAGCGTAGGCCCAGGGCACTCCTACGAGCAGTACTTC. Based on the CDR3 plus reference TRBV9 and TRBJ2-7, the full variable domain is DSGVTQTPKHLITATGQRVTLRCSPRSGDLSVYWYQQSLDQGLQFLIQYYNGEERAKGNILERFSAQQFPDLHSELNLSSLELGDSALYFCASSVGPGHSYEQYFGPGTRLTVT.